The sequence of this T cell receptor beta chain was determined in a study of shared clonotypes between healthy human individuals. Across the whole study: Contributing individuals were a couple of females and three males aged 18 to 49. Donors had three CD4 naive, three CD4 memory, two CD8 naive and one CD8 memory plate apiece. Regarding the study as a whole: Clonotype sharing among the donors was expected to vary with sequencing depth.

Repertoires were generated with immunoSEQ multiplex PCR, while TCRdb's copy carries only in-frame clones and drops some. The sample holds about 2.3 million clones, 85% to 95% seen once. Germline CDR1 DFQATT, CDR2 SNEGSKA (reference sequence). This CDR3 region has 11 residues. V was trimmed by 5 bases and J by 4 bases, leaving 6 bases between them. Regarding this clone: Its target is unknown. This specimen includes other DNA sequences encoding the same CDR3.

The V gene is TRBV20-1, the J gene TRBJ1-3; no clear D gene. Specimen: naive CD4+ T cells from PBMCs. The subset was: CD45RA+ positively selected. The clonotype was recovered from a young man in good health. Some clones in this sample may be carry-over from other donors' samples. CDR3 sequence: CSAPRGNTIYF. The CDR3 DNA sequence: TGCAGTGCTCCGCGGGGAAACACCATATATTTT.